This section outlines one TCR beta chain sequence together with its context. Participants came from fewer than 25 US areas, aged roughly 18 to 95 years. Researchers sorted participants into cohorts using their self-reported clinical history. Participants classified as exposed had met a COVID-19 case within 2 weeks before study entry. This entry belongs to a study of blood T cell repertoires in COVID-19. Study information: The United States, Italy and Spain were the sources of the acute and convalescent COVID-19 samples.

The repertoire was sequenced with immunoSEQ multiplex PCR; TCRdb's copy has only in-frame clones and lacks some. The table lists about 300,000 clones, just under 90% of them singletons. This CDR3 has 16 amino acids. CDR1 and CDR2 from the germline V gene are LGHNA and YNFKEQ. Trimming shortened V by 1 base and J by 0 bases, and 9 bases separated the two germline ends. The gene calls are TRBV4-2 and TRBJ1-4; D not certain. This TCR was recovered from a woman aged 45-65 years who had been exposed to COVID-19. The material sequenced was PBMCs or T cells enriched from blood (not recorded which). The CDR3 DNA reads as TGTGCCAGCAGCCAAGGGACTGCTGCAACTAATGAAAAACTGTTTTTT. Translated: CASSQGTAATNEKLFF.